The present T cell receptor (beta chain) was sequenced within a study of blood T cell repertoires in COVID-19. Study summary: There were acute and convalescent COVID-19 samples, and they came from the United States, Italy and Spain.

The authors' processing: Quantification of nucleated cells was approximated via reference gene primer amplification. Method: immunoSEQ multiplex PCR; TCRdb's copy keeps in-frame clones and lacks some. V and J calls plus clone size are reproduced from that table; the DNA served to infer D and trimming. The sample has 200,000 to 250,000 clones; around four fifths are singletons. Germline-derived CDR1 and CDR2 are SNHLY and FYNNEI. The ends were cut back, 5 bases at V and 0 bases at J, with 11 bases in the middle. The CDR3 is 15 amino acids. V usage is TRBV2 and J usage is TRBJ1-5, with D possibly TRBD1 on 5 matching bases. What was sequenced was peripheral blood. The TCR originated in a woman between 45 and 60 years old with active or convalescent COVID-19. The CDR3 protein is CASSSQGDSNQPQHF. For the CDR3, the DNA is TGTGCCAGCAGTAGTCAGGGCGATAGCAATCAGCCCCAGCATTTT.